The clone carrying this TCR beta chain was seen more than once but under ten times. Its antigen is not identified. Using its own MiXCR run on the RT-PCR reads, TCRdb lists one record per CDR3 protein. The sample has about 180,000 distinct CDR3 sequences, about 9% seen once. The record originates from a study of response to subunit inactivated influenza vaccine. Notes on the study in general: Authors suggested each seasonal flu vaccination may recruit only limited numbers of new T cells.

Trimming removed 2 bases from V and 3 bases from J; junction bases left unmatched: 6. The CDR3 totals 16 residues. Germline CDR1 reads SGHTA; CDR2 reads FQGNSA. The chain uses TRBV7-2 and TRBJ2-7, with 11 bases identical to TRBD1. This material consisted of non-naive T cells sorted from PBMCs, taken on the day of vaccination. The TCR was taken from a man aged 50 to 59 who received an inactivated influenza vaccine. The CDR3 here is CASSLSVGTGGYEQYF. DNA for the CDR3: TGTGCCAGCAGCTTAAGTGTCGGGACAGGGGGCTACGAGCAGTACTTC.